This entry concerns a single T cell receptor beta chain. V shed 5 bases, J shed 4 bases, and the junction held 13 bases outside the gene matches. Germline V gene lookup returns CDR1 MDHEN and CDR2 SYDVKM. The CDR3 has 16 residues. This record belongs to a study of T cell responses to AZD1222 COVID-19 vaccine. TCRdb's table, derived via immunoSEQ multiplex PCR, lists solely in-frame clones and lacks some. The sample holds about 130,000 clones, over 75% seen once. V gene TRBV28 combines with J gene TRBJ2-7; TRBD2 agrees at 8 bases. This sample comprised peripheral blood, obtained 28 days after the second AZD1222 dose. This TCR was sampled from an adult who received the AZD1222 COVID-19 vaccine. CDR3 nucleotide sequence: TGTGCCAGCAGTAACCCTTCAGGAGCGGGAGTTTACGAGCAGTACTTC. Its translation is CASSNPSGAGVYEQYF.